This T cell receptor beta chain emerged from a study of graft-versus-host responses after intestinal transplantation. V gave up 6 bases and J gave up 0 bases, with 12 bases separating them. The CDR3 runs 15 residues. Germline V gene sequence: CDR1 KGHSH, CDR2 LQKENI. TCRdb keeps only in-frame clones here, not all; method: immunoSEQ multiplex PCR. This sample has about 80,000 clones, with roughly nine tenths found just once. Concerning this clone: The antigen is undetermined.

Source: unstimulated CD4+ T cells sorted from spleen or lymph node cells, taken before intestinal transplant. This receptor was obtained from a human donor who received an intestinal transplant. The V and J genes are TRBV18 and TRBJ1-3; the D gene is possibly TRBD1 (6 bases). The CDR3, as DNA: TGTGCCAGCTCCCCCGACAGGAGCTCTGGAAACACCATATATTTT. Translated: CASSPDRSSGNTIYF.